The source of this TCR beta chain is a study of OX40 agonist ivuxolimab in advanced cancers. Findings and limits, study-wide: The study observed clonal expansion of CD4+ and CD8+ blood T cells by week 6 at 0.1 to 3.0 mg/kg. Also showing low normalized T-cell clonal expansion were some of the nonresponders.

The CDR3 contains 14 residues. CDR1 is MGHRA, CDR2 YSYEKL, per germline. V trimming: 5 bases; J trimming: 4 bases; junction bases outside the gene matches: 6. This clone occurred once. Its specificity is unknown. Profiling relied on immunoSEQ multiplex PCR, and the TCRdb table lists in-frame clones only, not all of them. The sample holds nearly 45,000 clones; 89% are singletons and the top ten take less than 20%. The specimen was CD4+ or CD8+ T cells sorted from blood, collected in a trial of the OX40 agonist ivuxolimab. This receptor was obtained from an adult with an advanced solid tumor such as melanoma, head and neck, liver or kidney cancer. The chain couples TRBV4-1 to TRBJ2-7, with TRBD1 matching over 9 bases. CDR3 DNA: TGCGCCAGCAGCACTGGGACAGGGTTATACGAGCAGTACTTC. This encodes CASSTGTGLYEQYF.